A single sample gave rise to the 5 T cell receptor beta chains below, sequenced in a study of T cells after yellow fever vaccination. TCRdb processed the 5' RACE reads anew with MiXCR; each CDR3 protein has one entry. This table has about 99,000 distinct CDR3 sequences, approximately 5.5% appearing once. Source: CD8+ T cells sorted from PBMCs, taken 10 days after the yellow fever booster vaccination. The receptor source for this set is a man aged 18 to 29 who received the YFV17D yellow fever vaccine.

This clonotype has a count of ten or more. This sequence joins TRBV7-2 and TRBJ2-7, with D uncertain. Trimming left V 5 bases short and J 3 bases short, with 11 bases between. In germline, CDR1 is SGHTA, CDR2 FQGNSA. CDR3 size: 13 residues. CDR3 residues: CASSPYHGYEQYV. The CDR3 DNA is TGTGCCAGCAGCCCATACCACGGCTACGAGCAGTACGTC.

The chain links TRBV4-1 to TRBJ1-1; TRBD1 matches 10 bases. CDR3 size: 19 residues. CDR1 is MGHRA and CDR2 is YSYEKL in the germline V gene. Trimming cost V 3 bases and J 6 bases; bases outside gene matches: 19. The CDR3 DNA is TGCGCCAGCAGCCAGTCAGGAGGTGACTCCGGACAGGGGGACCCTGAAGCTTTCTTT. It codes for CASSQSGGDSGQGDPEAFF.

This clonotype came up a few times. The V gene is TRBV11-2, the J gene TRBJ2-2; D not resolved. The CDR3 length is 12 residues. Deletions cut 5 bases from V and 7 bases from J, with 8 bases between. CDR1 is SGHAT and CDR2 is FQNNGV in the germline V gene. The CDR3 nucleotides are TGTGCCAGCAGCCCTCGGCTCGGGGAGCTGTTTTTT. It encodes CASSPRLGELFF.

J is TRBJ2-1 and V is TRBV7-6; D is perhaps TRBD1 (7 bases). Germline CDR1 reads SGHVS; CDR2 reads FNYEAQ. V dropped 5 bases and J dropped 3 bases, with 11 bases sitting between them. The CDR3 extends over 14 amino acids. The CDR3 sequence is CASSQGGDYNEQFF. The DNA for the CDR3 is TGTGCCAGCAGCCAGGGGGGAGACTACAATGAGCAGTTCTTC.

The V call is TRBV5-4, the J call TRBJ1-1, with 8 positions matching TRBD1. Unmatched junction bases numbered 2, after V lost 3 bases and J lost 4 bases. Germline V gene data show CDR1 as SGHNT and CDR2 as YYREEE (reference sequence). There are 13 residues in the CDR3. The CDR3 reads CASSSGQGTEAFF. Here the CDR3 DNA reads TGTGCCAGCAGCTCCGGACAGGGCACTGAAGCTTTCTTT.